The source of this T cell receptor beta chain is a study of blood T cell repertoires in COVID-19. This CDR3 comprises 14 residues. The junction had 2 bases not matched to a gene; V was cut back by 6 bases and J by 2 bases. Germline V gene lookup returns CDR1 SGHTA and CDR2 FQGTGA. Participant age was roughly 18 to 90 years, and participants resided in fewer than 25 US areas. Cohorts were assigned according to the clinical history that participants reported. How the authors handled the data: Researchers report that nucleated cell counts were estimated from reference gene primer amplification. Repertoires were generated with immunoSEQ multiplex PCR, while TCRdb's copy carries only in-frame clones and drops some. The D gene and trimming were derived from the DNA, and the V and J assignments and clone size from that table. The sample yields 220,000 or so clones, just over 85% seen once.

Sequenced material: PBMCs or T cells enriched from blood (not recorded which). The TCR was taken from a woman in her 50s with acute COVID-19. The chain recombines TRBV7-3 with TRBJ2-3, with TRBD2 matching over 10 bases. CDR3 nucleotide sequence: TGTGCCAGCAGTACTAGCGGGGCCACAGATACGCAGTATTTT. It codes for CASSTSGATDTQYF.